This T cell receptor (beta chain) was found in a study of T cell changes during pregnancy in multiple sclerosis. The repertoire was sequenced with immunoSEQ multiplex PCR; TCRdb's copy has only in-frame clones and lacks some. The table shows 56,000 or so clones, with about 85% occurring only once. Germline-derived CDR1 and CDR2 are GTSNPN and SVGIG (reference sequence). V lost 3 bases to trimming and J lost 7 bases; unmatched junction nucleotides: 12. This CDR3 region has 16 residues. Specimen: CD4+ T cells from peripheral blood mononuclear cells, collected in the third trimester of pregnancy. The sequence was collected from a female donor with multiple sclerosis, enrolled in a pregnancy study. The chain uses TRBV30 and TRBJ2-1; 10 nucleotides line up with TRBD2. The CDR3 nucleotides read TGTGCCTGGAGGACGACTTATAGCGGGGGGTGGAATGAGCAGTTCTTC. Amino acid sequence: CAWRTTYSGGWNEQFF.